This T cell receptor (beta chain) was identified in a study of patients and donors after allogeneic stem cell transplantation. This clonotype came up a few times. In TCRdb, the RT-PCR reads were re-called with MiXCR into one record per CDR3 protein. The sample lists about a million distinct CDR3 sequences, 18% occurring once. Source material: blood, either unsorted or a sorted T cell fraction (not recorded which). The receptor comes from a human donor who was either an allogeneic HSCT recipient or a stem cell or donor lymphocyte infusion donor (not recorded which). It is not recorded whose cells these are; they may come from a transplant donor.

The CDR3 loop is CASSLGPSGGYEQYF. As DNA, the CDR3 is TGTGCCAGCAGCTTGGGTCCTAGCGGGGGATACGAGCAGTACTTC. This chain joins TRBV5-5 and TRBJ2-7; 10 bases fit TRBD2. The CDR3 is made up of 15 amino acids. Germline values: CDR1 SGHKS, CDR2 YYEKEE (reference sequence). Trimming took 0 bases from V and 4 from J; bases not matched to a gene: 4.